This entry is about one TCR beta chain. This sample is drawn from a study of Graves' ophthalmopathy and Graves' hyperthyroidism. For the study at large: Peripheral blood sampling preceded any treatment and occurred at initial diagnosis.

As the template, RNA transcripts were used to amplify TCR beta CDR3 regions. Amplification began with first-round RT-PCR using HTBI primers, then second-round multiplex PCR was performed. TCRdb re-derived calls from the multiplex PCR reads in MiXCR, one entry per CDR3 protein. The sample consists of 240,000 or so distinct CDR3 sequences, less than 55% of them appearing once. Germline lookup yields CDR1 SQVTM and CDR2 ANQGSEA. V lost 6 bases to trimming and J lost 2 bases, with 9 bases between them. The CDR3 sequence is 12 residues long. The chain couples TRBV29-1 to TRBJ2-3; D ambiguous. Sequenced material: peripheral blood. This TCR was recovered from an adult man with Graves' ophthalmopathy. The CDR3: CSVSATTDTQYF. The DNA for the CDR3 is TGCAGCGTCTCGGCCACCACAGATACGCAGTATTTT.